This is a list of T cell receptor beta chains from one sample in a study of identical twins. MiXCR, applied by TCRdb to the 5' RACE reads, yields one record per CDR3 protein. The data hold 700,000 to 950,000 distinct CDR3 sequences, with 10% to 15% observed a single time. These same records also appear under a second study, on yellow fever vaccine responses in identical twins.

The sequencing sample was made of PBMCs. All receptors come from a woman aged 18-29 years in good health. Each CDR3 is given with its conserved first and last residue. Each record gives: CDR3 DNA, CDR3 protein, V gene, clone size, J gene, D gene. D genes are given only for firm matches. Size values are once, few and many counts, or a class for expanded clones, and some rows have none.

DNA: TGTGCCAGCAGCTTAGTTAGCGGGAGGCGCAACGAGCAGTACTTC
CDR3: CASSLVSGRRNEQYF
V: TRBV7-9
size: few
J: TRBJ2-7
D: TRBD2

DNA: TGTGCCAGCAGCTCCAATCAGCCCCAGCATTTT
CDR3: CASSSNQPQHF
V: TRBV7-9
size: many
J: TRBJ1-5
D: NA

DNA: TGTGCCACCAGCAGGGACCGTCGCGGGGCGCGGCTATCCGAGCAGTTCTTC
CDR3: CATSRDRRGARLSEQFF
V: TRBV15
size: NA
J: TRBJ2-1
D: NA

DNA: TGTGCCAGCATCCTTCAGGACAGGGGCCGCACTGAAGCTTTCTTT
CDR3: CASILQDRGRTEAFF
V: TRBV6-1
size: NA
J: TRBJ1-1
D: TRBD1

DNA: TGTGCCAGCAGCGGGACAGGGGCGCAGCCCCAGCATTTT
CDR3: CASSGTGAQPQHF
V: TRBV12-3/TRBV12-4
size: NA
J: TRBJ1-5
D: TRBD1

DNA: TGCGCCAGCAGCCTTACAGAGCCCCAGCCCCAGCATTTT
CDR3: CASSLTEPQPQHF
V: TRBV4-1
size: many
J: TRBJ1-5
D: NA

DNA: TGCAGTGCTAGCAAGCTGACAGGGGGTATTACAGATACGCAGTATTTT
CDR3: CSASKLTGGITDTQYF
V: TRBV20-1
size: NA
J: TRBJ2-3
D: TRBD1

DNA: TGCGCCAGCAGCTTGGCCCCCTCACTCTCCACAGATACGCAGTATTTT
CDR3: CASSLAPSLSTDTQYF
V: TRBV5-1
size: NA
J: TRBJ2-3
D: NA

DNA: TGTGCCAGCAGCTTGGTAGGGACTAACTCCTACGAGCAGTACTTC
CDR3: CASSLVGTNSYEQYF
V: TRBV5-5
size: NA
J: TRBJ2-7
D: TRBD2

DNA: TGTGCCAGCAGTTTAGGGTGGACGTCTGGGAACACCATATATTTT
CDR3: CASSLGWTSGNTIYF
V: TRBV12-3/TRBV12-4
size: NA
J: TRBJ1-3
D: NA

DNA: TGTGCCAGCAGATCCTCGGAGCGGGAGGGCCGAGAGACCCAGTACTTC
CDR3: CASRSSEREGRETQYF
V: TRBV7-9
size: once
J: TRBJ2-5
D: TRBD2

DNA: TGTGCCAGCAGCATAGGACACCGATCCTACGAGCAGTACTTC
CDR3: CASSIGHRSYEQYF
V: TRBV21-1
size: NA
J: TRBJ2-7
D: NA

DNA: TGCAGCGTTAGGAACACTGAAGCTTTCTTT
CDR3: CSVRNTEAFF
V: TRBV29-1
size: few
J: TRBJ1-1
D: NA

DNA: TGTGCCAGCAGCGGGAGGACAGGGGGCGCAGTGGCTGGGGCCAACGTCCTGACTTTC
CDR3: CASSGRTGGAVAGANVLTF
V: TRBV9
size: NA
J: TRBJ2-6
D: TRBD1

DNA: TGCAGTCACGATTCCGGGACAATCACAGATACGCAGTATTTT
CDR3: CSHDSGTITDTQYF
V: TRBV20-1
size: NA
J: TRBJ2-3
D: NA

DNA: TGCGCCAGCGCCCGTCGGGACAGGTCTTCACCCCTCCACTTT
CDR3: CASARRDRSSPLHF
V: TRBV5-1
size: NA
J: TRBJ1-6
D: TRBD1

DNA: TGTGCCAGCAGCTTTTCTAGCGGGAGTGTCCAAGAGACCCAGTACTTC
CDR3: CASSFSSGSVQETQYF
V: TRBV11-3
size: NA
J: TRBJ2-5
D: TRBD2

DNA: TGTGCCAGCGGTGGACTAGCGGGGATTAAAGAGACCCAGTACTTC
CDR3: CASGGLAGIKETQYF
V: TRBV2
size: NA
J: TRBJ2-5
D: TRBD2

DNA: TGTGCCAGCAGCTTAGCGGGGGTGGCGAAAACTGAAGCTTTCTTT
CDR3: CASSLAGVAKTEAFF
V: TRBV11-2
size: few
J: TRBJ1-1
D: NA

DNA: TGTGCCAGCAGCCGTGGAGGGTCGGACAACAATGAGCAGTTCTTC
CDR3: CASSRGGSDNNEQFF
V: TRBV11-2
size: NA
J: TRBJ2-1
D: NA